The rows below give T cell receptor beta chains drawn from one sample of a study of T cell repertoires in ileal Crohn's disease. Some clones are missing from TCRdb's copy, which holds only in-frame ones; the method was immunoSEQ multiplex PCR. The sample lists about 15,000 clones, around 80% occurring once. The sequenced sample consisted of ileal tissue. Receptor source: an adult with Crohn's disease. Each CDR3 is given with its conserved first and last residue. Each record gives: D gene, clone size, V gene, J gene, CDR3 DNA, CDR3 protein. The D gene is left open where the match is weak. The size of a clone is reported for some rows only, either as once, few or many, or as a class for expanded clones.

>-|-|TRBV18|TRBJ1-4
TGTGCCAGCTCTCGAAACAGGGACAATGAAAAACTGTTTTTT
CASSRNRDNEKLFF
>-|-|TRBV30|TRBJ1-1
TGTGCCTGGAGAAGGGGGAGTGGGGAAGCTTTCTTT
CAWRRGSGEAFF
>TRBD2|few|TRBV30|TRBJ2-1
TGTGCCTGGAGGAAAGCGTCGGGGGGGGCTGTACAGTTCTTC
CAWRKASGGAVQFF
>-|-|TRBV28|TRBJ2-3
TGTGCCAGCTCCGGTGCAGAAACGCAGTATTTT
CASSGAETQYF
>-|-|TRBV18|TRBJ2-5
TGTGCCAGCTCACCACCTGCGTTTGACGCCAAAGAGACCCAGTACTTC
CASSPPAFDAKETQYF
>-|-|TRBV18|TRBJ2-7
TGTGCCAGCTCATTCGGCCCAGGCGACGAGCAGTACTTC
CASSFGPGDEQYF
>TRBD2|-|TRBV27|TRBJ2-2
TGTGCCAGCAGGGGACTAGCAAACACCGGGGAGCTGTTTTTT
CASRGLANTGELFF
>-|-|TRBV6-5|TRBJ2-7
TGTGCCAGCAGTCCCCGGACTTTCTCCTACGAGCAGTACTTC
CASSPRTFSYEQYF
>-|few|TRBV29-1|TRBJ1-5
TGCAGCGTTGGATTGGCGGGCTCTCAGCCCCAGCATTTT
CSVGLAGSQPQHF
>TRBD1|-|TRBV5-1|TRBJ2-2
TGCGCCAGCAGCTGGACAGGGAACACCGGGGAGCTGTTTTTT
CASSWTGNTGELFF
>TRBD2|-|TRBV7-7|TRBJ2-2
TGTGCCAGCAGCTTAGGTTCCGTCGGACTAGCTGCGAACACCGGGGAGCTGTTTTTT
CASSLGSVGLAANTGELFF
>-|-|TRBV28|TRBJ1-2
TGTGCCAGCAGACTCGGGGCTTTGGACTATGGCTACACCTTC
CASRLGALDYGYTF
>-|-|TRBV5-1|TRBJ1-1
TGCGCCAGCAGTTTCGACAGGAACACTGAAGCTTTCTTT
CASSFDRNTEAFF
>-|few|TRBV6-5|TRBJ1-2
TGTGCCAGCAGTTACTCGAGGGATTCCGGCTATGGCTACACCTTC
CASSYSRDSGYGYTF
>-|-|TRBV11-2|TRBJ1-4
TGTGCCAGCAGCTTAAAGGGACGGGATAATGAAAAACTGTTTTTT
CASSLKGRDNEKLFF
>-|few|TRBV5-1|TRBJ1-6
TGCGCCAGCAGCTTAGGACCCCGCCGGGATAATTCACCCCTCCACTTT
CASSLGPRRDNSPLHF
>-|-|TRBV4-1|TRBJ2-7
TGCGCCAGCAGCCAGACAGGTCTAGGGGGCGAGCAGTACTTC
CASSQTGLGGEQYF
>-|-|TRBV15|TRBJ2-1
TGTGCCACCAGCAGATCCCACGGACAGTACAATGAGCAGTTCTTC
CATSRSHGQYNEQFF
>-|-|TRBV19|TRBJ1-2
TGTGCCACCGAGAGGGCAGCCACCCCTGGCTACACCTTC
CATERAATPGYTF
>-|-|TRBV7-2|TRBJ1-5
TGTGCCAGCAGCTTCACAGGGTTTAATCAGCCCCAGCATTTT
CASSFTGFNQPQHF
>-|-|TRBV5-1|TRBJ1-5
TGCGCCAGCAGCTTGGAGGGTCGGGGGAATCAGCCCCAGCATTTT
CASSLEGRGNQPQHF
>TRBD1|-|TRBV19|TRBJ2-7
TGTGCCAGTAGTATTGGGACAGGAGCCTACGAGCAGTACTTC
CASSIGTGAYEQYF
>-|-|TRBV30|TRBJ2-3
TGTGCCTGGAGTAAGAGATCAGCGGCGTATACGCAGTATTTT
CAWSKRSAAYTQYF
>-|-|TRBV27|TRBJ2-2
TGTGCCAGCAGTAGACGGGATTCAGAAGCCGGGGAGCTGTTTTTT
CASSRRDSEAGELFF
>-|-|TRBV7-2|TRBJ1-2
TGTGCCAGCAGCTTAGACAGGGTGAGCTATGGCTACACCTTC
CASSLDRVSYGYTF
>-|once|TRBV4-3|TRBJ1-2
TGCGCCAGCAGCCAGGAACGGAGCTCCTATGGCTACACCTTC
CASSQERSSYGYTF
>TRBD2|-|TRBV5-4|TRBJ2-7
TGTGCCAGCAGCCCGGGGACTAGCGGGGGAGGCGAGCAGTACTTC
CASSPGTSGGGEQYF
>-|-|TRBV5-1|TRBJ2-5
TGCGCCAGCAGCCGAGGTTCGGGCAGGGGAGAGACCCAGTACTTC
CASSRGSGRGETQYF
>-|once|TRBV9|TRBJ1-2
TGTGCCAGCAGCTCCCAACAGGATATGGGAAACGGCTACACCTTC
CASSSQQDMGNGYTF
>TRBD1|-|TRBV27|TRBJ1-1
TGTGCCAGCAGTAAGACCCGGGGACAGGGCGTCACTGAAGCTTTCTTT
CASSKTRGQGVTEAFF
>-|-|TRBV4-2|TRBJ2-3
TGTGCCAGCAGCCAAGAATGGGCCAGCACAGATACGCAGTATTTT
CASSQEWASTDTQYF
>TRBD1|-|TRBV6-5|TRBJ2-7
TGTGCCAGCAGGGAGGACAGGAAAACCTACGAGCAGTACTTC
CASREDRKTYEQYF
>TRBD2|-|TRBV19|TRBJ2-7
TGTGCCAGTAGTCCAGGACTAGCGATCTACGAGCAGTACTTC
CASSPGLAIYEQYF
>TRBD1|-|TRBV5-8|TRBJ2-1
TGTGCCAGCAGGTATACAGGGGGCCATGAGCAGTTCTTC
CASRYTGGHEQFF
>TRBD1|-|TRBV7-9|TRBJ1-1
TGTGCCAGCAGCACACAGGGGAGCACTGAAGCTTTCTTT
CASSTQGSTEAFF
>-|-|TRBV11-2|TRBJ2-5
TGTGCCAGCAGCACCGTCGTCCCTGGGACCCAGTACTTC
CASSTVVPGTQYF
>-|-|TRBV6-5|TRBJ2-2
TGTGCCAGCAGCCCCGACTTGAGCGACACCGGGGAGCTGTTTTTT
CASSPDLSDTGELFF
>-|-|TRBV27|TRBJ1-1
TGTGCCAGCAGTTCCCCCGGGGGATCGAACACTGAAGCTTTCTTT
CASSSPGGSNTEAFF